The entry below gives a single T cell receptor (beta chain) sequence along with its context. What it binds is unknown. This record comes from a study of shared clonotypes between healthy human individuals. Looking at the study overall: Per donor, CD8 memory used one plate, CD8 naive used two, CD4 memory used three and CD4 naive used three. Study-wide points: Estimated richness values were generally larger in naive subsets than in memory subsets.

Measured with immunoSEQ multiplex PCR; TCRdb has only the in-frame clones, and not every one. This table holds approximately 2,300,000 clones, 85% to 95% found once. Germline CDR1 and CDR2: SGHRS and YFSETQ. This CDR3 is built from 15 residues. V was trimmed by 7 bases and J by 0 bases, leaving 14 bases between them. The sequencing input was naive CD4+ T cells from PBMCs. Subset noted: CD45RA+ positively selected. The chain combines TRBV5-1 with TRBJ2-1, with D unclear. This TCR derives from a man aged 18 to 35 in good health. Some clones in this sample may be carry-over from other donors' samples. CDR3 loop: CASRANYPSYNEQFF. The CDR3 region has the DNA TGCGCCAGCCGGGCCAACTACCCCTCCTACAATGAGCAGTTCTTC.